This entry is about one T cell receptor (beta chain). CDR3 length: 15 amino acids. V lost 5 bases, J lost 4 bases, and 7 bases stayed unmatched. The germline gives CDR1 SGHTA, CDR2 FQGNSA. Profiling relied on immunoSEQ multiplex PCR, and the TCRdb table lists in-frame clones only, not all of them. The data hold approximately 140,000 clones, with about 86% observed a single time. These data belong to a study of blood T cell repertoires in COVID-19. The receptor was derived from a man between 65 and 85 years old with acute or convalescent COVID-19. The chain employs TRBV7-2 and TRBJ2-1, with 8 nucleotides matching TRBD2. The sequencing sample was made of peripheral blood. The CDR3 is CASSVLAVPYNEQFF. In DNA, the CDR3 is TGTGCCAGCAGCGTACTAGCGGTTCCTTACAATGAGCAGTTCTTC.